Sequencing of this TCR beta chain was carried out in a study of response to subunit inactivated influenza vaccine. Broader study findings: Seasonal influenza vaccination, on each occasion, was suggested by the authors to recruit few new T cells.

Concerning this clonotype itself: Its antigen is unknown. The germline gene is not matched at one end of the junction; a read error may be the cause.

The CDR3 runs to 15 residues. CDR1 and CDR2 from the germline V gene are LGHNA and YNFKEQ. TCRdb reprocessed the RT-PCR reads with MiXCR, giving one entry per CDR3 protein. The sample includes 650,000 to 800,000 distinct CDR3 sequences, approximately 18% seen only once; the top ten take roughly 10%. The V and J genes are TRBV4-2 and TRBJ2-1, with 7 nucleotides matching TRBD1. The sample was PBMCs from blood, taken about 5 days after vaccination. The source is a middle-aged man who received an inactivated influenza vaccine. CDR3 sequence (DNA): TGTGCCACCAGCCCAACCGGGACAGTATACAATGAGCAGTTCTTC. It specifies CATSPTGTVYNEQFF.